These T cell receptor beta chains were read from a single sample in a study of T cell responses to AZD1222 COVID-19 vaccine. Sequencing used immunoSEQ multiplex PCR; TCRdb keeps in-frame clones, though not all of them. The sample includes roughly 130,000 clones, 90% to 95% of them seen just once. The specimen was peripheral blood, collected on day 0 of AZD1222 vaccination. The source of these receptors is an adult in good health. The CDR3 runs from the conserved cysteine through the conserved F or W. D genes are given only for firm matches. Rows may omit the clone size; those that give it use once, few, many or a size class.

TRBV5-1	TRBJ1-2	.	.	CASSADVNYGYTF	TGCGCCAGCAGCGCGGATGTTAACTATGGCTACACCTTC
TRBV2	TRBJ1-4	.	.	CASSGGRVNEKLFF	TGTGCCAGCAGTGGGGGGAGGGTGAATGAAAAACTGTTTTTT
TRBV30	TRBJ1-2	once	.	CAWGGQGRSYGYTF	TGTGCCTGGGGAGGGCAGGGCCGGAGCTATGGCTACACCTTC
TRBV7-9	TRBJ1-2	once	.	CASSLGQLGYTF	TGTGCCAGCAGCTTAGGACAACTTGGCTACACCTTC
TRBV12-3/TRBV12-4	TRBJ1-5	.	.	CASSLLGLGPQHF	TGTGCCAGCAGTTTACTGGGCTTGGGTCCCCAGCATTTT
TRBV5-1	TRBJ2-3	.	.	CASSLAGFSTDTQYF	TGCGCCAGCAGCTTGGCAGGATTTAGCACAGATACGCAGTATTTT
TRBV5-6	TRBJ2-3	.	.	CASSSRTTNTDTQYF	TGTGCCAGCAGCTCACGGACTACCAACACAGATACGCAGTATTTT
TRBV5-4	TRBJ2-1	.	.	CASSLIGSSYNEQFF	TGTGCCAGCAGCTTAATAGGTAGCTCCTACAATGAGCAGTTCTTC
TRBV7-9	TRBJ1-1	once	.	CASSLGQGSTEAFF	TGTGCCAGCAGCTTAGGTCAGGGCAGTACTGAAGCTTTCTTT
TRBV3-1/TRBV3-2	TRBJ1-1	once	TRBD1	CASSPRGHMNTEAFF	TGTGCCAGCAGCCCGAGGGGGCACATGAACACTGAAGCTTTCTTT
TRBV12-3/TRBV12-4	TRBJ1-2	few	.	CASSSPGNYGYTF	TGTGCCAGCAGCTCCCCAGGGAACTATGGCTACACCTTC
TRBV9	TRBJ2-1	.	.	CASSVELWVEVDEQFF	TGTGCCAGCAGCGTAGAATTATGGGTTGAGGTGGATGAGCAGTTCTTC
TRBV4-1	TRBJ1-5	.	TRBD1	CASSRDFGTASNQPQHF	TGCGCCAGCAGCCGAGACTTCGGGACAGCTAGCAATCAGCCCCAGCATTTT
TRBV14	TRBJ2-5	.	.	CASSPRQSQVEETQYF	TGTGCCAGCAGCCCAAGACAATCCCAGGTCGAAGAGACCCAGTACTTC
TRBV2	TRBJ1-2	once	.	CASSDGRGYGYTF	TGTGCCAGCAGTGACGGCAGAGGCTATGGCTACACCTTC
TRBV7-8	TRBJ1-4	.	TRBD1	CASSLYGSGGGEKLFF	TGTGCCAGCAGCTTATATGGCTCAGGGGGGGGTGAAAAACTGTTTTTT
TRBV9	TRBJ2-1	.	TRBD2	CASSVDRGTSWSSYNEQFF	TGTGCCAGCAGCGTCGACCGAGGGACTAGCTGGAGCTCCTACAATGAGCAGTTCTTC
TRBV7-9	TRBJ2-1	.	.	CASSLVSRSYNEQFF	TGTGCCAGCAGCTTAGTTAGTAGGTCCTACAATGAGCAGTTCTTC
TRBV5-1	TRBJ1-2	.	TRBD1	CASSSMTGHDYGYTF	TGCGCCAGCAGCTCTATGACAGGGCATGACTATGGCTACACCTTC
TRBV27	TRBJ2-2	once	.	CASRLSGSTGELFF	TGTGCCAGCAGGCTCTCGGGGAGCACCGGGGAGCTGTTTTTT
TRBV5-6	TRBJ1-3	.	TRBD1	CASSLQGVVSGNTIYF	TGTGCCAGCAGCTTGCAGGGGGTCGTCTCTGGAAACACCATATATTTT
TRBV7-9	TRBJ1-5	.	.	CASSLASINQPQHF	TGTGCCAGCAGCTTAGCGTCCATCAATCAGCCCCAGCATTTT
TRBV19	TRBJ1-3	once	.	CASSMDRRNTIYF	TGTGCCAGTAGTATGGACAGAAGAAACACCATATATTTT
TRBV9	TRBJ2-7	.	.	CASSVGPRYEQYF	TGTGCCAGCAGCGTAGGTCCTAGGTATGAGCAGTACTTC
TRBV2	TRBJ2-6	.	.	CASSEAGLFGWRLPSGANVLTF	TGTGCCAGCAGTGAAGCGGGGCTATTCGGGTGGCGGTTGCCCTCTGGGGCCAACGTCCTGACTTTC
TRBV29-1	TRBJ2-1	.	.	CSVEGQDSYNEQFF	TGCAGCGTTGAAGGCCAAGACTCCTACAATGAGCAGTTCTTC
TRBV6-6	TRBJ2-7	.	TRBD2	CASKEPGLVSEQYF	TGTGCCAGCAAAGAGCCGGGACTAGTTTCCGAGCAGTACTTC
TRBV27	TRBJ2-1	.	TRBD2	CASSIGTSGSGEQFF	TGTGCCAGCAGTATTGGGACTAGCGGGAGTGGTGAGCAGTTCTTC
TRBV12-5	TRBJ1-6	.	TRBD1	CASGRDRSPLHF	TGTGCTAGTGGACGGGACAGATCACCCCTCCACTTT
TRBV25-1	TRBJ2-1	.	.	CASSSGLFNEQFF	TGTGCCAGCAGCAGCGGGCTGTTTAATGAGCAGTTCTTC
TRBV10-3	TRBJ2-7	.	.	CAISDWERVQHEQYF	TGTGCCATCAGTGACTGGGAGCGAGTGCAGCACGAGCAGTACTTC
TRBV12-3/TRBV12-4	TRBJ1-1	.	.	CAGRRQTEAFF	TGTGCCGGCCGACGACAGACTGAAGCTTTCTTT
TRBV19	TRBJ2-6	.	TRBD2	CASSLGTSGKAGANVLTF	TGTGCCAGTAGTCTAGGGACTAGCGGGAAGGCTGGGGCCAACGTCCTGACTTTC
TRBV6-5	TRBJ1-6	.	TRBD1	CASSYVTGVNSPLHF	TGTGCCAGCAGTTACGTGACAGGGGTCAATTCACCCCTCCACTTT
TRBV11-3	TRBJ2-5	once	TRBD1	CASSRDRAQETQYF	TGTGCCAGCAGCCGCGACAGGGCCCAAGAGACCCAGTACTTC
TRBV5-1	TRBJ1-2	.	.	CASSDYYGYTF	TGCGCCAGCAGCGATTACTATGGCTACACCTTC
TRBV19	TRBJ2-5	.	.	CASNPDGQETQYF	TGTGCCAGTAACCCGGACGGCCAAGAGACCCAGTACTTC
TRBV3-1/TRBV3-2	TRBJ1-4	once	.	CASSQDIGGVEKLFF	TGTGCCAGCAGCCAAGATATTGGGGGGGTCGAAAAACTGTTTTTT
TRBV7-2	TRBJ2-3	.	.	CASSLVTVRGATDTQYF	TGTGCCAGCAGCTTAGTGACGGTGCGAGGGGCAACGGATACGCAGTATTTT
TRBV9	TRBJ1-2	.	TRBD1	CASSVAGGPSSYGYTF	TGTGCCAGCAGCGTAGCAGGGGGGCCCTCTAGCTATGGCTACACCTTC
TRBV27	TRBJ1-4	.	.	CASRARLRDVEKLFF	TGTGCCAGCAGGGCCAGACTTCGGGATGTGGAAAAACTGTTTTTT
TRBV2	TRBJ1-1	.	TRBD1	CASSEEGQGTPAFF	TGTGCCAGCAGTGAAGAGGGACAGGGCACGCCGGCTTTCTTT
TRBV20-1	TRBJ2-1	many	TRBD2	CSASRGLASNEQFF	TGCAGTGCTAGTCGGGGACTAGCGTCGAATGAGCAGTTCTTC